This TCR beta chain was identified in a study of blood T cell repertoires in COVID-19. The wider study: The cDNA or gDNA used as material had been derived from T cells, B-cell-depleted T cells, or PBMCs.

Authors' analysis steps: Estimates of nucleated cell counts were drawn from the amplification of reference gene primers. Only in-frame clones appear in the TCRdb table, and some are missing; sequencing was by immunoSEQ multiplex PCR. V and J calls and clone size are as listed in that table; D and trimming were resolved from the DNA. The sample contains 90,000 to 110,000 clones, around 80% of which appear only once. The germline V gene has CDR1 SNHLY and CDR2 FYNNEI. Trimming took 8 bases from V and 6 from J, leaving 10 bases between them. The CDR3 has 11 amino acids. Sample: peripheral blood. This sequence joins TRBV2 and TRBJ1-2; D unclear. The clonotype was recovered from a woman aged 80 or older with acute or convalescent COVID-19. The CDR3 DNA sequence: TGTGCCAGCCCCACAGTCCATGGCTACACCTTC. Translation gives CASPTVHGYTF.